Listed here are 13 T cell receptor beta chains from one sample, sequenced in a study of somatic mutations in cytotoxic T cells in rheumatoid arthritis. The method was immunoSEQ multiplex PCR; TCRdb's version includes in-frame clones alone and lacks a portion of them. The sample consists of about 14,000 clones, about three quarters of them appearing once. The sequenced sample consisted of CD8+ T cells sorted from blood. These receptors originate from an adult with rheumatoid arthritis.

V usage is TRBV4-1 and J usage is TRBJ1-2, with D uncertain. Trimming took off 5 bases at V and 0 bases at J, with 16 bases between the two ends. The germline V gene has CDR1 MGHRA and CDR2 YSYEKL. The CDR3 totals 16 residues. CDR3 sequence reads: CASSARGEGPNYGYTF. The DNA for the CDR3 is TGCGCCAGCAGCGCGCGCGGAGAGGGCCCTAACTATGGCTACACCTTC.

This chain connects TRBV10-3 to TRBJ2-2; possible D gene TRBD2, 6 bases. Trimming removed 6 bases from V and 6 bases from J, with 8 bases in between. The CDR3 runs 12 residues. Germline values: CDR1 ENHRY, CDR2 SYGVKD. The CDR3 sequence: CAIREGPGELFF. For the CDR3, the DNA is TGTGCCATCAGGGAGGGACCCGGGGAGCTGTTTTTT.

This chain connects TRBV19 to TRBJ2-4, with a possible D match to TRBD2 (6 bases). V was shortened by 6 bases and J by 1 base, with 13 bases between the two germline ends. CDR3 size: 15 residues. Germline V lookup: CDR1 LNHDA, CDR2 SQIVND (reference sequence). CDR3 sequence: CASRGWGVAKNIQYF. In DNA, the CDR3 is TGTGCCAGTAGGGGATGGGGGGTGGCCAAAAACATTCAGTACTTC.

The sample holds a few counts of this clone. The V and J genes are TRBV6-5 and TRBJ1-2, with TRBD1 as a possible D gene (6 bases). The V and J ends lost 7 bases and 1 base respectively, with 10 bases between them. From germline, CDR1 is MNHEY and CDR2 SVGAGI. CDR3 length equals 13 residues. CDR3 sequence: CASTEGDNYGYTF. The CDR3 DNA is TGTGCCAGCACGGAGGGGGATAACTATGGCTACACCTTC.

The genes are TRBV20-1 and TRBJ2-4, with unresolved D. Trimming removed 5 bases from V and 4 bases from J, with 3 bases in between. The germline CDR1 and CDR2 sequences are DFQATT and SNEGSKA (reference sequence). The CDR3 contains 10 residues. The CDR3 nucleotides are TGCAGTGCTTTAAAAAACATTCAGTACTTC. This translates into CSALKNIQYF.

This chain joins TRBV28 and TRBJ2-1, with D tentatively TRBD1 or TRBD2 (7 bases each). The V end lost 8 bases, the J end lost 7 bases, and 27 bases lay between the germline ends. The CDR3 spans 17 residues. Germline V gene data show CDR1 as MDHEN and CDR2 as SYDVKM. This CDR3 reads CASLDRIPTSSSNEQFF. The CDR3 nucleotides read TGTGCCAGCCTGGACAGGATCCCGACTAGCAGTTCGAATGAGCAGTTCTTC.

The chain has TRBV2 and TRBJ2-7, with 9 bases aligning to TRBD1. The CDR3 length is 14 residues. Germline V CDR1 and CDR2: SNHLY, FYNNEI. V lost 6 bases to trimming and J lost 2 bases; unmatched junction nucleotides: 5. CDR3 nucleotide sequence: TGTGCCAGCAGCGGGGGACAGGGAACCTACGAGCAGTACTTC. Its protein product is CASSGGQGTYEQYF.

The chain recombines TRBV7-6 with TRBJ1-6; 9 positions agree with TRBD1. Per germline, CDR1 SGHVS and CDR2 FNYEAQ. Trimming took 4 bases from V and 10 from J; bases not matched to a gene: 8. The CDR3 extends over 15 amino acids. The CDR3 reads CASSYGQGRSSPLHF. The CDR3 DNA reads as TGTGCCAGCAGCTACGGACAGGGGAGATCCTCACCCCTCCACTTT.

The sample holds one count of this clone. CDR3 sequence (DNA): TGTGCCAGCAGTGCGGGACTAGCGGGGTCGCCGAAACCCGGGGAGCTGTTTTTT. Protein sequence: CASSAGLAGSPKPGELFF. The chain couples TRBV6-1 to TRBJ2-2, with 13 nucleotides matching TRBD2. Trimming removed 4 bases from V and 6 bases from J; junction bases left unmatched: 11. The V gene's germline CDR1 is MNHNS and CDR2 SASEGT. The CDR3 is 18 amino acids.

CDR3 residues: CASSQTITYNEQFF. In nucleotides, the CDR3 is TGCGCCAGCAGCCAAACTATAACCTACAATGAGCAGTTCTTC. The chain couples TRBV4-1 to TRBJ2-1; D remains ambiguous. This CDR3 contains 14 residues. The germline V gene encodes CDR1 MGHRA and CDR2 YSYEKL. Trimming pared 2 bases from V and 2 bases from J, leaving 7 bases between.

By sample share, this clone is large. The chain recombines TRBV9 with TRBJ2-7, with unresolved D. CDR1 and CDR2 from the germline V gene are SGDLS and YYNGEE. V was trimmed by 3 bases and J by 0 bases, leaving 7 bases between them. The CDR3 consists of 13 residues. This chain's CDR3 is CASSGPSSYEQYF. In DNA, the CDR3 is TGTGCCAGCAGCGGACCCAGCTCCTACGAGCAGTACTTC.

The V and J genes are TRBV9 and TRBJ1-2; the match to TRBD1 covers 7 bases. CDR1 and CDR2 from the germline V gene are SGDLS and YYNGEE. This CDR3 is 12 amino acids long. The junction had 9 bases not matched to a gene; V was cut back by 8 bases and J by 8 bases. CDR3 in DNA: TGTGCCAGTGTCTCGACAGGGAGAGGCTACACCTTC. Translated, it gives CASVSTGRGYTF.

This clone showed up just once. V usage is TRBV7-9 and J usage is TRBJ1-1, with a possible D match to TRBD1 (5 bases). The CDR3 sequence is 14 residues long. The V end was cut by 5 bases, the J end by 1 base, with 11 bases between. Germline V gives CDR1 SEHNR, CDR2 FQNEAQ (reference sequence). The CDR3 coding sequence is TGTGCCAGCAGCCCAGGGCAAACGAACACTGAAGCTTTCTTT. Protein product: CASSPGQTNTEAFF.